This T cell receptor beta chain was recorded in a study of T cell changes during pregnancy in multiple sclerosis. Assay used: immunoSEQ multiplex PCR; TCRdb lists only in-frame clones, some missing. The table has about 60,000 clones, 90% seen once; the top ten hold 5.5% to 7%. Per the germline V gene, CDR1 is MDHEN and CDR2 is SYDVKM. CDR3 length: 11 residues. V was clipped by 3 bases and J by 6 bases, with 6 bases between them. The chain combines TRBV28 with TRBJ2-7; no definite D call. This receptor was taken from a female donor in good health, enrolled as a control in a pregnancy study. The material sequenced was peripheral blood, taken in the third trimester of pregnancy. The CDR3 DNA reads as TGTGCCAGCAGTTTGGGCGTCGAGCAGTACTTC. Its translation: CASSLGVEQYF.